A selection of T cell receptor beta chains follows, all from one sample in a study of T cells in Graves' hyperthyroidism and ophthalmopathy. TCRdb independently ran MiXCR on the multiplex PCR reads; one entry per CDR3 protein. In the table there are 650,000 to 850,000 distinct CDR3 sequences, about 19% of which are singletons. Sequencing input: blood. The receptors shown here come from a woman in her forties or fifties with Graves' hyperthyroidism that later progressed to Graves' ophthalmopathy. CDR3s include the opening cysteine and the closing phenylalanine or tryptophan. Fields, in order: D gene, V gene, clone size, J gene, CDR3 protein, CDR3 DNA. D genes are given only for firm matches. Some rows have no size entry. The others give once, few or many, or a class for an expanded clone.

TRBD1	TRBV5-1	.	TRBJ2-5	CASSLQGASETQYF	TGCGCCAGCAGCTTACAGGGGGCTTCAGAGACCCAGTACTTC
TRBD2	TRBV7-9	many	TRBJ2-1	CASISAGGYNEQFF	TGTGCCAGCATCTCGGCGGGGGGCTACAATGAGCAGTTCTTC
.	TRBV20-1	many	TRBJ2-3	CSAPSDLSTDTQYF	TGCAGTGCTCCGTCAGACCTTAGCACAGATACGCAGTATTTT
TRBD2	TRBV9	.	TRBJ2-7	CASSISSGGAYEQYF	TGTGCCAGCAGCATCTCTAGCGGGGGGGCCTACGAGCAGTACTTC
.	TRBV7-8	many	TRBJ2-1	CASSFSGSEGLGEQFF	TGTGCCAGCAGCTTTTCTGGGTCAGAAGGGCTAGGCGAGCAGTTCTTC
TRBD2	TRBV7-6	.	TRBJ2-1	CASSLVSSGGNNEQFF	TGTGCCAGCAGCTTAGTTAGTAGCGGGGGAAACAATGAGCAGTTCTTC
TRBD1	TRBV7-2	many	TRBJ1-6	CASRNTGGNGSPLHF	TGTGCCAGCAGGAATACAGGGGGCAATGGTTCACCCCTCCACTTT
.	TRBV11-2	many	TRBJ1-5	CASSLEGASNQPQHF	TGTGCCAGCAGCTTAGAGGGGGCAAGCAATCAGCCCCAGCATTTT
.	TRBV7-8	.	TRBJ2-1	CASSPQSRLGQFF	TGTGCCAGCAGCCCCCAATCTCGGTTAGGTCAGTTCTTC
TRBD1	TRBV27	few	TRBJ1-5	CASSPDPPGTGDRSNQPQHF	TGTGCCAGCAGCCCCGACCCACCCGGGACAGGGGACAGAAGCAATCAGCCCCAGCATTTT
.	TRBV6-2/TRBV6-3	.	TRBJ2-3	CASSYPTDTQYF	TGTGCCAGCAGTTACCCCACAGATACGCAGTATTTT
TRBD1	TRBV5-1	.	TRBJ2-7	CASRNRDRGSHEQYF	TGCGCCAGCCGTAACCGGGACAGGGGGTCCCACGAGCAGTACTTC